Listed below are T cell receptor beta chains from one sample, sequenced in a study of T cells in localized non-small cell lung cancer. Here immunoSEQ multiplex PCR was the method, and the copy in TCRdb shows in-frame clones only, minus some. The sample includes around 140,000 clones, about 89% seen only once; the top ten take over 1.5%. Specimen: peripheral blood, collected before any cancer treatment. These receptors all stem from a female donor older than 55 with stage I lung adenocarcinoma. Each CDR3 is given without its conserved first and last residue.

V	J	CDR3
TRBV11-2	TRBJ2-2	ASSGLANLNTGELF
TRBV11-1	TRBJ2-1	ASSPSLRFSGRANEQF
TRBV12-5	TRBJ2-7	ASGGSGRTSYEQY
TRBV7-8	TRBJ1-5	ASSLGSQPQH
TRBV11-2	TRBJ2-1	ASTSGESSYNEQF
TRBV2	TRBJ2-1	ASNRDSASYNEQF
TRBV2	TRBJ2-5	ASSERAGLAQETQY
TRBV30	TRBJ2-1	AWSVPSPGTGNNEQF
TRBV5-6	TRBJ2-1	ASSATSGHYNEQF
TRBV19	TRBJ1-1	ASSMSTEAF
TRBV5-4	TRBJ1-1	ASSSEFTTEAF
TRBV11-3	TRBJ2-2	ASSSEGFSGELF
TRBV7-9	TRBJ1-1	ASTKGGTEAF
TRBV6-1	TRBJ2-7	ASRRDYAYEQY
TRBV27	TRBJ2-2	ASSVTGPAGELF
TRBV18	TRBJ1-1	ASSLRKDTEAF
TRBV2	TRBJ2-1	ASSESLVGEQF
TRBV7-2	TRBJ1-5	ASSLWGGQANQPQH
TRBV5-5	TRBJ1-5	ASSLDQGANQPQH
TRBV11-3	TRBJ2-1	ASSLNAYNEQF
TRBV7-9	TRBJ1-1	ASSPQGGNTEAF
TRBV19	TRBJ1-4	ASSVDGEKLF
TRBV5-1	TRBJ2-3	ASSLGDTDTQY
TRBV30	TRBJ2-7	AWEGDSSSYEQY
TRBV7-3	TRBJ2-2	ASSPGGQGSYTGELF
TRBV7-2	TRBJ2-2	ASSETGPSTGELF
TRBV15	TRBJ1-1	ATSRDPEREAF
TRBV7-9	TRBJ1-1	ASSPWRGMNTEAF
TRBV18	TRBJ1-2	ASSPRLILGDGYT
TRBV30	TRBJ2-1	AWTGQTRGEQF
TRBV5-6	TRBJ1-4	ASSSGQGGNEKLF
TRBV6-4	TRBJ1-1	ASRSPGVLGPT
TRBV30	TRBJ2-7	AWIGVSREQY
TRBV7-9	TRBJ2-3	ASSLAVVSTDTQY
TRBV7-9	TRBJ1-1	ASSLGDRGRYTEAF
TRBV21-1	TRBJ2-3	ASSNRDCREDTQY
TRBV2	TRBJ2-1	ASRAGTSEYYNEQF
TRBV18	TRBJ2-1	ASSQERQGGEQF
TRBV21-1	TRBJ2-5	ASSKRPPGLGDQETQY
TRBV5-4	TRBJ1-5	ARGTSDGNQPQH
TRBV2	TRBJ2-1	AGRGDRDSLQQF
TRBV5-1	TRBJ2-7	ASSSSSFYEQY
TRBV19	TRBJ2-3	ASNEGGADTQY
TRBV14	TRBJ2-5	ASSPRETGYSETQY
TRBV6-5	TRBJ2-5	ASNQAGGSETQY
TRBV6-1	TRBJ2-5	ASSATSAKGQETQY
TRBV2	TRBJ1-3	ASRKDRAGNTIY
TRBV19	TRBJ1-4	ASTPWGRGEINEKLF
TRBV4-2	TRBJ1-1	ASSTRGGDYGNTEAF
TRBV27	TRBJ2-1	ASSFIEGAIEQF
TRBV5-1	TRBJ1-1	ASSLAPGQNTEAF
TRBV27	TRBJ2-7	ASRLLAGGVYEQY
TRBV18	TRBJ2-3	ASSPTLSTDTQY
TRBV18	TRBJ2-2	ASSQLTGELF
TRBV7-3	TRBJ2-1	ASSLTGTSVHNEQF
TRBV10-3	TRBJ2-3	ATSDPLGTDTQY
TRBV4-1	TRBJ1-2	ASSPRDTYGYT
TRBV10-3	TRBJ2-1	ATSSIAGDRDEQF
TRBV7-9	TRBJ2-7	ASSPRTSGAYEQY
TRBV19	TRBJ2-5	ASSIQTIGTQY